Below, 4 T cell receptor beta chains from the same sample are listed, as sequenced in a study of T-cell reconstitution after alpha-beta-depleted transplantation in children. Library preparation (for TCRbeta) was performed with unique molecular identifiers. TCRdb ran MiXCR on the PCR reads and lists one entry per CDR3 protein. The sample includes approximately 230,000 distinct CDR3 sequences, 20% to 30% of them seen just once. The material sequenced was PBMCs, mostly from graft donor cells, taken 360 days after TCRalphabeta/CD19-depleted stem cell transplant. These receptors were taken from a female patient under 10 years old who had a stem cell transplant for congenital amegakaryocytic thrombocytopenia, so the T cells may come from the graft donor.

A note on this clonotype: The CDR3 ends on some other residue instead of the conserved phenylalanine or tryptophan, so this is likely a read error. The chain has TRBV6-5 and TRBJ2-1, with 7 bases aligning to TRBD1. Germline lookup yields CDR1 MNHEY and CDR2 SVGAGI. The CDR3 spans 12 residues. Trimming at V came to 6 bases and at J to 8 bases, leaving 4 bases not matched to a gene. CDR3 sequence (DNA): TGTGCCAGCAGAAGAACAGGGGATGAGCAGTTCTCC. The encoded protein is CASRRTGDEQFS.

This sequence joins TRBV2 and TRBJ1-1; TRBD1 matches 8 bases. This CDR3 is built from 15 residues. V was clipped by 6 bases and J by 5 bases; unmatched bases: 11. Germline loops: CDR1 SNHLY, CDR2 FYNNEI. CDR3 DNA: TGTGCCAGCAGCTCATCGACAGGGGTACTAACTGAAGCTTTCTTT. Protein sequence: CASSSSTGVLTEAFF. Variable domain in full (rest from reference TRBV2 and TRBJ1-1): EPEVTQTPSHQVTQMGQEVILRCVPISNHLYFYWYRQILGQKVEFLVSFYNNEISEKSEIFDDQFSVERPDGSNFTLKIRSTKLEDSAMYFCASSSSTGVLTEAFFGQGTRLTVV.

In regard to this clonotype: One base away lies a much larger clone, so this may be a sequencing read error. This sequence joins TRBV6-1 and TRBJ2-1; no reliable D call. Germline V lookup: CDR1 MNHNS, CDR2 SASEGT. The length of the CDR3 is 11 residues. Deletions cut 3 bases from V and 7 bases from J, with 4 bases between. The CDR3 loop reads CASSDWNEQFF. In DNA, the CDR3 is TGTGCCAGCAGTGATTGGAATGAGCAGTTCTTC.

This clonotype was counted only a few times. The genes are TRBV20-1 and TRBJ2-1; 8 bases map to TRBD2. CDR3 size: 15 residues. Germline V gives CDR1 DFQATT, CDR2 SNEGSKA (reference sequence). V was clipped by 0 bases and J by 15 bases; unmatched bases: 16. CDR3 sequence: CSARDVERGQFEGFF. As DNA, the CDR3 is TGCAGTGCTAGAGATGTGGAGCGGGGGCAATTCGAGGGGTTCTTC.